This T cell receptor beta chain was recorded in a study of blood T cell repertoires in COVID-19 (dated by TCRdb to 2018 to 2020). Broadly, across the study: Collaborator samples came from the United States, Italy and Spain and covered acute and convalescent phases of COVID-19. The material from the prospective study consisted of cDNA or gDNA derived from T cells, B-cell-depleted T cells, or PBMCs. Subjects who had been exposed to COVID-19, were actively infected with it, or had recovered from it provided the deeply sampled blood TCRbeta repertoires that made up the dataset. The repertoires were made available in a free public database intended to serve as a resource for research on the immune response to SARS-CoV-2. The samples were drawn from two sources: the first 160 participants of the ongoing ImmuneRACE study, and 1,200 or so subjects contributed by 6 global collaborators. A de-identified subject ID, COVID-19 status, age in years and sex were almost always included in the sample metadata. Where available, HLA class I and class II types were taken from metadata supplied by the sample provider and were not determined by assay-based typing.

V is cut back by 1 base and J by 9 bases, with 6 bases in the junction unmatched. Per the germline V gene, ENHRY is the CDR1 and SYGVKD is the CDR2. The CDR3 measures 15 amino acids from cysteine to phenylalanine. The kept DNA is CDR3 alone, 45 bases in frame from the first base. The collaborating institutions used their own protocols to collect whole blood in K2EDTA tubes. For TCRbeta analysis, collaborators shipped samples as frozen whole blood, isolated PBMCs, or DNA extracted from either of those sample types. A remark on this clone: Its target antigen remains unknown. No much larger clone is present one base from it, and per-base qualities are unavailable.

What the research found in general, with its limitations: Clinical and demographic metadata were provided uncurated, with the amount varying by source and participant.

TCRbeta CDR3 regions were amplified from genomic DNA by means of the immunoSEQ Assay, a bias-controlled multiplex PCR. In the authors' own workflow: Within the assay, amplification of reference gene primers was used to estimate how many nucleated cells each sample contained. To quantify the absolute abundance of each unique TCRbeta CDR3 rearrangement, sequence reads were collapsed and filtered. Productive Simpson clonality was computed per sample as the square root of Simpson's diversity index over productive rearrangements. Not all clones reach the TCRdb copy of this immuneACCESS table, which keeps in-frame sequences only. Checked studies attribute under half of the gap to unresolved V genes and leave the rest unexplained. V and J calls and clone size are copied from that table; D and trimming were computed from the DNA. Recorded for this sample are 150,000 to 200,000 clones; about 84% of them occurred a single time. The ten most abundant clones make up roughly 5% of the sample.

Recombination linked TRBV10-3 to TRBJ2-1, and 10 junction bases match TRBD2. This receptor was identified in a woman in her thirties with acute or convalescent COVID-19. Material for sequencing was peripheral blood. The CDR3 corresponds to CAISELASGGSEQFF. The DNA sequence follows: TGTGCCATCAGTGAGTTGGCTAGCGGGGGTAGTGAGCAGTTCTTC.